The clone carrying this T cell receptor (beta chain) was detected many times. Its target is not known. These data come from a study of T cells in Graves' hyperthyroidism and ophthalmopathy. Study-wide points: Clonotypes that were expanded in thyroid above 0.001 mostly appeared in blood too.

Graves' hyperthyroidism without ophthalmopathy progression within 18 months was termed stable. Lactation, pregnancy, other autoimmune disease or uncontrolled infection excluded patients. PBMCs came from 10 ml fresh peripheral blood. Amplification targeted TCR beta CDR3 regions from RNA transcripts. A set of HTBI primers served as the primers for a first-round RT-PCR of the TCR CDR3. TCRdb re-called the multiplex PCR reads with MiXCR, one entry per CDR3 protein. The sample includes about 590,000 distinct CDR3 sequences, around 14% of them seen just once. The CDR3 is made up of 15 amino acids. V was trimmed by 5 bases and J by 3 bases, leaving 15 bases between them. Germline lookup yields CDR1 SGHTA and CDR2 FQGTGA.

The sequencing sample was made of blood. The gene calls are TRBV7-3 and TRBJ2-3; D is uncertain. This receptor was identified in a young woman with Graves' hyperthyroidism. CDR3 sequence: CASSAGGYVTDTQYF. The CDR3 region has the DNA TGTGCCAGCAGCGCCGGCGGTTACGTGACAGATACGCAGTATTTT.